The 8 T cell receptor beta chains below all came from one sample that was sequenced in a study of cytomegalovirus exposure and HLA in healthy donors. Amplification used 60 Vbeta primers and 13 Jbeta primers. TCRdb keeps only in-frame clones here, not all; method: immunoSEQ multiplex PCR. The sample gives approximately 160,000 clones, roughly 74% of which show up once; about 4.9% is in the top ten. Sequenced input: PBMCs. Receptors were obtained from a male donor in good health and CMV-seronegative.

This clone appeared a few times. V usage is TRBV27 and J usage is TRBJ2-7; 7 positions match TRBD1. The V segment lost 6 bases and the J segment 1 base; nucleotides outside the gene matches: 3. The CDR3 totals 13 residues. The V gene's germline CDR1 is MNHEY and CDR2 SMNVEV (reference sequence). CDR3 sequence (DNA): TGTGCCAGCAGCCGACAGGGATCCTACGAGCAGTACTTC. As protein: CASSRQGSYEQYF.

The CDR3 is CASSQGAAPETQYF. The CDR3 DNA reads as TGCGCCAGCAGCCAAGGGGCAGCCCCGGAGACCCAGTACTTC. This chain uses TRBV4-1 with TRBJ2-5; D remains ambiguous. This CDR3 is 14 amino acids long. Germline loops: CDR1 MGHRA, CDR2 YSYEKL. With 1 base removed from V and 5 bases from J, the gap between germline ends came to 11 bases.

The chain joins TRBV27 to TRBJ2-7; 11 bases match TRBD2. J gave up 1 base and V 4 bases, and 6 bases lay outside the gene matches. The germline CDR1 and CDR2 sequences are MNHEY and SMNVEV (reference sequence). The CDR3 sequence is 16 residues long. The CDR3 region is CASSSLGLAESYEQYF. The CDR3 DNA follows: TGTGCCAGCAGTTCCTTGGGACTAGCGGAATCCTACGAGCAGTACTTC.

This clone was counted between two and nine times. V usage is TRBV6-5 and J usage is TRBJ1-2; D is perhaps TRBD1 (5 bases). Deletions cut 4 bases from V and 7 bases from J, with 10 bases between. CDR3 length equals 12 residues. CDR1 and CDR2 from the germline V gene are MNHEY and SVGAGI. Here the CDR3 reads CASSFLGGGYTF. For the CDR3, the DNA is TGTGCCAGCAGTTTCCTCGGGGGTGGCTACACCTTC.

V usage is TRBV18 and J usage is TRBJ1-1; TRBD1 matches at 8 bases. Germline assignment: CDR1 KGHSH and CDR2 LQKENI. Trimming removed 3 bases from V and 1 base from J; junction bases left unmatched: 10. The CDR3 is 17 residues long. CDR3 sequence reads: CASSPRAGGSKNTEAFF. The DNA of the CDR3 is TGTGCCAGCTCACCCAGGGCAGGGGGCTCTAAGAACACTGAAGCTTTCTTT.

Only a few counts were recorded for this clone. The rearrangement joins TRBV30 to TRBJ1-5; D is unresolved. Trimming stripped 0 bases from V and 7 bases from J, with 13 bases between. The CDR3 spans 14 residues. Germline lookup yields CDR1 GTSNPN and CDR2 SVGIG (reference sequence). CDR3 in amino acids: CAWSVPGGGQPQHF. The CDR3 DNA follows: TGTGCCTGGAGTGTACCGGGCGGAGGCCAGCCCCAGCATTTT.

V is TRBV27 and J is TRBJ1-6; 9 bases fit TRBD1. V trimming: 4 bases; J trimming: 10 bases; junction bases outside the gene matches: 11. The CDR3 has 16 residues. Germline CDR1 is MNHEY and CDR2 is SMNVEV (reference sequence). The CDR3 bases are TGTGCCAGCAGTTCGCCCTCCGGGACAGGGAAGTCACCCCTCCACTTT. Protein: CASSSPSGTGKSPLHF.

The V gene is TRBV30, the J gene TRBJ1-1; D gene unclear. The CDR3 covers 14 residues. The V end was cut by 4 bases, the J end by 2 bases, with 14 bases between. Germline CDR1 GTSNPN, CDR2 SVGIG (reference sequence). The CDR3 sequence is CAWINPGGNTEAFF. The CDR3 DNA is TGTGCCTGGATTAATCCCGGTGGTAACACTGAAGCTTTCTTT.